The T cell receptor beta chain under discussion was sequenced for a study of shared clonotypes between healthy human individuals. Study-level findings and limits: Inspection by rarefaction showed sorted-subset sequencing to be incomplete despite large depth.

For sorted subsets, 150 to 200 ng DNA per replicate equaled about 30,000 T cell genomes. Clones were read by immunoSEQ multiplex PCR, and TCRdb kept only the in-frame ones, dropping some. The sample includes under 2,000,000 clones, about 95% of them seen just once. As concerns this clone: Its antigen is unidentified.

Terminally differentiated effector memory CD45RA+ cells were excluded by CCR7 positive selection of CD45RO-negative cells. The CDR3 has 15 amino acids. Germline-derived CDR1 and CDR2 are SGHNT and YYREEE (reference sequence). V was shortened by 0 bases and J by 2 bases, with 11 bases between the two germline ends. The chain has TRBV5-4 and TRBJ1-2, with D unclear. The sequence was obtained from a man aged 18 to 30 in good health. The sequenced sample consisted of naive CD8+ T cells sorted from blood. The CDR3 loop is CASSLGGAANYGYTF. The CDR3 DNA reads TGTGCCAGCAGCTTGGGCGGCGCTGCAAACTATGGCTACACCTTC. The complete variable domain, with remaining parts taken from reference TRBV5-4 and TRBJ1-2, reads ETGVTQSPTHLIKTRGQQVTLRCSSQSGHNTVSWYQQALGQGPQFIFQYYREEENGRGNFPPRFSGLQFPNYSSELNVNALELDDSALYLCASSLGGAANYGYTFGSGTRLTVV.